This TCR beta chain was documented in a study of response to subunit inactivated influenza vaccine. Broader study findings: Every seasonal influenza vaccination brings in few new T cells, the authors suggested.

A single record per CDR3 protein comes from TCRdb applying MiXCR to the RT-PCR reads. The table includes over 450,000 distinct CDR3 sequences, about an eighth detected once. This clonotype was recorded at least ten times. Its matching antigen is unknown. Germline V gene sequence: CDR1 SGHTA, CDR2 FQGNSA. The CDR3 is 17 amino acids. Trimming stripped 4 bases from V and 5 bases from J, with 23 bases between. The specimen comprised PBMCs from blood, sampled more than 35 days after vaccination. This chain uses TRBV7-2 with TRBJ2-5; tentative D call: TRBD2 (6 bases). The clonotype comes from a man over 45 who received an inactivated influenza vaccine. In nucleotides, the CDR3 is TGTGCCAGCAGCTCACTTCTCGGACTAAAACTTGCCGAGACCCAGTACTTC. It is translated as CASSSLLGLKLAETQYF.